This is a list of T cell receptor beta chains from one sample in a study of PD-1 blockade in mismatch repair-deficient tumors. The data were produced by immunoSEQ multiplex PCR, yet TCRdb's version contains in-frame clones alone and is incomplete. Among tens of thousands of clones, about four fifths were seen once, and the ten largest hold roughly a sixth. This sample comprised peripheral blood, obtained 2 weeks after starting pembrolizumab. These receptors were obtained from an adult with mismatch repair-deficient cancer. Both conserved end residues are part of each CDR3. The D gene is left open where the match is weak. Clone size is shown for a subset of rows, as once, few, many or a class of expanded clone.

j_call	v_call	clone_size	d_call	cdr3_nt	cdr3_aa
TRBJ2-5	TRBV5-6	.	.	TGTGCCAGCAGCTTGAGGGAGACCCAGTACTTC	CASSLRETQYF
TRBJ2-1	TRBV9	.	TRBD2	TGTGCCAGCAGCCACGGACTAGCGGGTTCACTTGAGCAGTTCTTC	CASSHGLAGSLEQFF
TRBJ2-7	TRBV19	.	TRBD1	TGTGCCAGTAGTGTCGGACAGGACTACGAGCAGTACTTC	CASSVGQDYEQYF
TRBJ2-1	TRBV6-4	.	.	TGTGCCAGCAGTGACTCGGATCGGAATGAGCAGTTCTTC	CASSDSDRNEQFF
TRBJ1-1	TRBV19	.	.	TGTGCCAGTATTAATAAGGGGTTGAACACTGAAGCTTTCTTT	CASINKGLNTEAFF
TRBJ1-2	TRBV7-9	.	.	TGTGCCAGCAGCCGGGGACTGACTTATGGCTACACCTTC	CASSRGLTYGYTF
TRBJ1-1	TRBV7-9	few	.	TGTGCCAGCAGCTCCGATTTGGTAGAAGCTTTCTTT	CASSSDLVEAFF
TRBJ2-7	TRBV7-2	.	.	TGTGCCAGCAGCTTAGAGGTGATCGTCTACGAGCAGTACTTC	CASSLEVIVYEQYF
TRBJ2-1	TRBV6-6	.	.	TGTGCCAGCAGTTCCAACAGGGAGAAGCAGTTCTTC	CASSSNREKQFF
TRBJ1-5	TRBV4-1	few	.	TGCGCCAGCAGCCAAGATAGAAGTAGCAATCAGCCCCAGCATTTT	CASSQDRSSNQPQHF
TRBJ1-6	TRBV30	.	.	TGTGCCTGGGACCACCGGTACAGAAACTCACCCCTCCACTTT	CAWDHRYRNSPLHF
TRBJ2-7	TRBV6-1	.	.	TGTGCCAGCAGTGACCGGGGTCGGGTCGAGTACTTC	CASSDRGRVEYF
TRBJ1-2	TRBV4-1	.	.	TGCGCCAGCAGCCAAGTTTACAGACCTAAAGACTATGGCTACACCTTC	CASSQVYRPKDYGYTF
TRBJ2-3	TRBV7-9	.	.	TGTGCCAGCAGCTTAAGGGCGAGCTCTAGCACAGATACGCAGTATTTT	CASSLRASSSTDTQYF
TRBJ1-1	TRBV7-6	.	.	TGTGCCAGCAGCTTAGTCTTCGGACAGACGAACACTGAAGCTTTCTTT	CASSLVFGQTNTEAFF
TRBJ2-7	TRBV11-2	.	.	TGTGCCAGCAGCCAACCGGTGGGAGCCTACGAGCAGTACTTC	CASSQPVGAYEQYF
TRBJ2-7	TRBV11-3	.	.	TGTGCCAGCACCTCCCGGGCAGTTCCCTACGAGCAGTACTTC	CASTSRAVPYEQYF
TRBJ1-4	TRBV28	.	.	TGTGCCACCGACGACAGGCGGAATGAAAAACTGTTTTTT	CATDDRRNEKLFF
TRBJ2-5	TRBV6-4	.	.	TGTGCCAGCAGTGACAGGGCGTCAGAGACCCAGTACTTC	CASSDRASETQYF
TRBJ2-4	TRBV30	.	.	TGTGCCTGGAGTGGGGGGGTTGGAGTATTTGGCGGGAACAAGCCAAAGGACATTCAGTACTTC	CAWSGGVGVFGGNKPKDIQYF
TRBJ2-5	TRBV11-3	.	.	TGTGCCAGCAGCTTAGATTTTGCGGCCGTTGAGACCCAGTACTTC	CASSLDFAAVETQYF
TRBJ2-7	TRBV7-2	.	.	TGTGCCAGCAGCCCCCGACTCATATCGGGGAACGAGCAGTACTTC	CASSPRLISGNEQYF
TRBJ2-7	TRBV28	.	.	TGTGCCAGCAGTTTATCCACCGGACGGGGGGCTAGGGAGCAGTACTTC	CASSLSTGRGAREQYF
TRBJ2-5	TRBV6-1	.	.	TGTGCCAGCAGAAACAGAAACCAAGAGACCCAGTACTTC	CASRNRNQETQYF
TRBJ2-1	TRBV9	.	.	TGTGCCAGCAGCGCCGCCCCCCATTGGAGGGCCGGAAACAATGAGCAGTTCTTC	CASSAAPHWRAGNNEQFF
TRBJ2-2	TRBV27	.	.	TGTGCCAGCAGTTTTTTGGTCAGGGGTGTCTCCGGAGAGCTGTTTTTT	CASSFLVRGVSGELFF
TRBJ1-5	TRBV4-2	.	.	TGTGCCAGCAGCCACCTGGCTTCCCACCAGCCCCAGCATTTT	CASSHLASHQPQHF
TRBJ2-5	TRBV7-9	.	.	TGTGCCAGCAGCTCTTCGGGTGAGGGGCAACGTGAGACCCAGTACTTC	CASSSSGEGQRETQYF
TRBJ2-3	TRBV6-4	medium-sized	TRBD2	TGTGCCAGCAGTGACGGGAGCGGGAGTACAGATACGCAGTATTTT	CASSDGSGSTDTQYF
TRBJ2-7	TRBV29-1	.	.	TGCAGCGTTGAACTCCTCGGGGGACCATCCTACGAGCAGTACTTC	CSVELLGGPSYEQYF
TRBJ1-1	TRBV14	.	.	TGTGCCAGCAGCCACCTTGGAGGGGGTACTGAAGCTTTCTTT	CASSHLGGGTEAFF
TRBJ2-7	TRBV30	.	TRBD2	TGTGCCTGGAGCGCAGGGGCTAGCGGGAGTACCTACGAGCAGTACTTC	CAWSAGASGSTYEQYF
TRBJ1-2	TRBV28	.	.	TGTGCCAGCAGTCCCCAGGTGGTTTCAAAAGGCTACACCTTC	CASSPQVVSKGYTF
TRBJ2-1	TRBV18	.	TRBD2	TGTGCCAGCTCATTTGGACTAGCGGGAGGGCACCTTATTTACAATGAGCAGTTCTTC	CASSFGLAGGHLIYNEQFF
TRBJ2-7	TRBV13	.	.	TGTGCCAGCAGCTTAATAGGACCCTGGAGCTCCTACGAGCAGTACTTC	CASSLIGPWSSYEQYF
TRBJ2-1	TRBV13	once	TRBD2	TGTGCCAGCAGCTCACGGGGAGGGACTAGCGGGAGTAGAGAGCAGTTCTTC	CASSSRGGTSGSREQFF
TRBJ2-5	TRBV7-9	.	.	TGTGCCAGCAGCTTGGGGTTCGAGACCCAGTACTTC	CASSLGFETQYF
TRBJ2-1	TRBV7-3	.	TRBD1	TGTGCCAGCAGCCTCCAGAGAGGACAGGCCTACAATGAGCAGTTCTTC	CASSLQRGQAYNEQFF
TRBJ1-5	TRBV28	.	TRBD1	TGTGCCAGCAAGAGAAGGACAGGGATTAAGCAGCCCCAGCATTTT	CASKRRTGIKQPQHF
TRBJ2-6	TRBV6-1	.	TRBD1	TGTGCCAGCAGTGGGACAGGGGGCTCTGGGGCCAACGTCCTGACTTTC	CASSGTGGSGANVLTF
TRBJ2-7	TRBV11-2	.	.	TGTGCCAGCAGTCCAGACACCCACGGGCAGCAGTACTTC	CASSPDTHGQQYF
TRBJ2-3	TRBV19	.	TRBD1	TGTGCCAGTAGTCCCGGACAGGGGACAGATACGCAGTATTTT	CASSPGQGTDTQYF
TRBJ2-1	TRBV6-6	.	TRBD1	TGTGCCAGCAGTTACCCGGGACAGGGGGGCAATGAGCAGTTCTTC	CASSYPGQGGNEQFF
TRBJ2-6	TRBV6-4	medium-sized	TRBD1	TGTGCCAGCAGTGACGAGACAGGGAGTGGGGCCAACGTCCTGACTTTC	CASSDETGSGANVLTF
TRBJ2-1	TRBV11-2	.	.	TGTGCCAGCAGCTCCAGGGTCAATGAGCAGTTCTTC	CASSSRVNEQFF
TRBJ2-7	TRBV5-1	.	TRBD2	TGCGCCAGCAGCTTGGTCCGTAGCGGGAGTCACTACGAGCAGTACTTC	CASSLVRSGSHYEQYF
TRBJ2-6	TRBV5-1	.	.	TGCGCCAGCAGCTTGGGTCTGGGAACTGGGGCCAACGTCCTGACTTTC	CASSLGLGTGANVLTF
TRBJ2-2	TRBV5-1	.	.	TGCGCCAGCAGCTTGGCTCCGCACAACACCGGGGAGCTGTTTTTT	CASSLAPHNTGELFF